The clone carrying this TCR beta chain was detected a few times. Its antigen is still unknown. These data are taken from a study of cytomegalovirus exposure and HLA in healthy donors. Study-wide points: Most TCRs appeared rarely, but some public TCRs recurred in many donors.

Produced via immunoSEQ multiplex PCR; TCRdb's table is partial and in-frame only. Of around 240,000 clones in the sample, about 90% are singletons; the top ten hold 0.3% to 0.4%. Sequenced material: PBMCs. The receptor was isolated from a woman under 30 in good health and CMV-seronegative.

CDR3 bases: TGTGCCAGCAGCCCCCTCAACACTGAAGCTTTCTTT. It translates to CASSPLNTEAFF. The chain combines TRBV6-5 with TRBJ1-1; unclear D gene. The CDR3 length is 12 residues. Trimming cost V 6 bases and J 2 bases, with 7 bases left between them. The germline CDR1 and CDR2 sequences are MNHEY and SVGAGI.